The T cell receptor beta chain described here comes from a study of T-cell memory formation after mild COVID-19 listed by TCRdb under 2021. With respect to the entire study: TCR sequence clusters from the two donors were largely donor specific. T-cell clones expanding and contracting after mild COVID-19 in two donors were tracked by longitudinal TCRalpha and TCRbeta repertoire sequencing. Two young, previously healthy adult volunteers made up the cohort, one male and one female.

The research as a whole found: Contracting CD4+ clones turned up mainly in the CM and EM memory subsets, whereas EMRA was where CD8+ clones were enriched. SARS-CoV-2 specificity of the second-wave clones peaking on day 37 was not confirmed. Clones that contracted from day 15 to 85 showed balanced CD4/CD8 phenotypes, whereas a second wave of clones that expanded from day 15 to 37 leaned towards CD4+. Some responding clones were detected in pre-infection memory, suggesting pre-existing cross-reactive memory T cells joined the SARS-CoV-2 response. Only a couple of mild cases were covered by the study, and larger cohorts that include severe cases with pre-infection samples were considered necessary.

Ficoll-Paque density gradient centrifugation was the method used to isolate PBMCs. Concerning this clonotype itself: Its antigen is currently not known. Base qualities are not provided; no much larger clone lies one nucleotide away.

Data came from an Illumina NovaSeq 6000. TCRalpha and TCRbeta cDNA libraries were constructed by 5'RACE with constant-segment primers, with sample barcodes and unique molecular identifiers being introduced. Trizol reagent was used to extract RNA from every sample. The libraries were amplified in two PCR steps, and the second step added a second sample barcode and Illumina TruSeq adapters. The libraries were sequenced on an Illumina NovaSeq using 2 x 150 bp paired-end reads. As for the original processing: Reads were demultiplexed and collapsed into UMI-guided consensus sequences with migec v1.2.7. Using mixcr v2.1.11, the UMI consensuses were aligned to TRA and TRB V and J templates and assembled into clonotypes. Clonotypes were classified as expanded or contracted when called significant by both edgeR and NoisET, with noise models trained on biological replicates. For edgeR calls, the cutoffs were a false discovery rate-adjusted p below 0.01 and a log2 fold-change threshold of 1. As an exploratory analysis of dynamics, max-normalized trajectories of the 1000 most abundant clonotypes were examined by PCA with hierarchical clustering. Separately sequenced CD4+ and CD8+ repertoires were used to assign a CD4 or CD8 phenotype to each responding clone. Using fastp trimming at Q25 and MiXCR clonotype assembly, TCRdb reanalyzed the public sequencing data and kept in-frame beta chains. Identical CDR3 protein sequences are pooled into one entry, listed with their most common genes and DNA. TCRdb, rather than the study authors, made the V and J calls. This sample is represented by fewer than 600,000 distinct CDR3 sequences; about 20% of them were singletons. In total, the top ten clones hold around 9.2% of the sample.

Trimming takes 7 bases from V and 1 base from J, and the germline ends sit 13 bases apart. The germline V gene yields SGHVS for CDR1 and FQNEAQ for CDR2. There are 14 amino acids in the CDR3, from cysteine to phenylalanine inclusive. Only CDR3 DNA is held: 42 bases, read in frame from base 1. Source material: PBMCs or a T cell subset sorted from them (not recorded which). The origin of this receptor is an adult woman who had mild COVID-19 (a few samples of this study predate the infection). The sample titles of this study are shuffled in the database, so cell type and time point are left out; the donor was told from shared clones. The V and J segments used are TRBV7-8 and TRBJ1-1; the D gene cannot be resolved reliably. The base sequence is TGTGCCAGCACCTATCGGAGACAGAACACTGAAGCTTTCTTT. It translates as CASTYRRQNTEAFF.